Following are 25 T cell receptor beta chains from one sample sequenced in a study of CD8 T cells in ankylosing spondylitis. TCRdb reanalysed the 5' RACE reads using MiXCR and keeps one entry per CDR3 protein. The table lists some 330,000 distinct CDR3 sequences, roughly 8% of them singletons. The antigens for these receptors are not known. The study's findings and limits: Blood from ankylosing spondylitis patients appeared to carry a characteristic eight-variant TCR beta motif.

The sample taken for sequencing was blood, either unsorted or a sorted T cell fraction (not recorded which). These receptors were collected from a male donor with ankylosing spondylitis.

This clonotype showed up many times. The V gene is TRBV12-3 or TRBV12-4, the J gene TRBJ2-7; TRBD1 might be the D (5 bases). Trimming took 5 bases from V and 7 from J, leaving 15 bases between them. The CDR3 is 13 residues long. The CDR3 region has the DNA TGTGCCAGCAGTCAACTGGGGCCTCGGGAGCAGTACTTC. Protein: CASSQLGPREQYF.

This clonotype was seen many times. This chain connects TRBV25-1 to TRBJ2-6; D gene unclear. Germline CDR1 is MGHDK and CDR2 is SYGVNS. The CDR3 runs 12 residues. V lost 11 bases, J lost 0 bases, and 5 bases lay in between. This CDR3 reads CAVYSGANVLTF. In DNA form, the CDR3 reads TGTGCCGTTTACTCTGGGGCCAACGTCCTGACTTTC.

The table lists this clonotype with many counts. The chain links TRBV29-1 to TRBJ1-5; no clear D. V was trimmed by 6 bases and J by 1 base, leaving 16 bases between them. CDR1 SQVTM and CDR2 ANQGSEA come from the germline V gene. There are 15 residues in the CDR3. This chain's CDR3 is CSVRGGGESNQPQHF. DNA for the CDR3: TGCAGCGTGAGAGGTGGTGGGGAGAGCAATCAGCCCCAGCATTTT.

This clonotype occurred a few times. The chain carries TRBV7-6 and TRBJ2-1; no clear D gene. The CDR3 has 15 residues. Germline V gene sequence: CDR1 SGHVS, CDR2 FNYEAQ. The V and J ends lost 4 bases and 4 bases respectively, with 14 bases between them. CDR3 loop: CASSWAGDSYNEQFF. CDR3 nucleotides: TGTGCCAGCAGCTGGGCAGGAGATAGTTACAATGAGCAGTTCTTC.

This clonotype was seen only a few times. V usage is TRBV4-1 and J usage is TRBJ2-1, with TRBD2 matching over 11 bases. CDR3 size: 16 residues. V dropped 1 base and J dropped 7; count of bases not matched to a gene: 6. CDR1 and CDR2 from the germline V gene are MGHRA and YSYEKL. CDR3 bases: TGCGCCAGCAGCCAAGGGTTAGCGGGAGGGGTAAATGAGCAGTTCTTC. It encodes CASSQGLAGGVNEQFF.

The chain recombines TRBV12-3 or TRBV12-4 with TRBJ2-2; TRBD2 agrees at 12 bases. The CDR3 covers 14 residues. V lost 6 bases and J lost 8; bases outside the gene matches: 4. The CDR3 DNA follows: TGTGCCAGCAGGCGACTAGCGGGAGCTGGGGAGCTGTTTTTT. Protein product: CASRRLAGAGELFF.

There are a few counts of this clonotype. The chain uses TRBV18 and TRBJ2-7; possible D gene TRBD2, 6 bases. The CDR3 spans 14 residues. The V gene's germline CDR1 is KGHSH and CDR2 LQKENI. Deletions cut 3 bases from V and 3 bases from J, with 12 bases between. CDR3 in amino acids: CASSPIGGIYEQYF. The CDR3 bases are TGTGCCAGCTCACCGATCGGGGGAATCTACGAGCAGTACTTC.

This clonotype was picked up many times. The V call is TRBV7-9, the J call TRBJ2-1; maybe TRBD1 (7 bases). V was clipped by 5 bases and J by 9 bases, with 20 bases between them. This CDR3 is built from 15 residues. Germline V CDR1 and CDR2: SEHNR, FQNEAQ (reference sequence). CDR3 amino acids: CASSPPGQRAGEQFF. The CDR3 DNA follows: TGTGCCAGCAGCCCCCCGGGACAGCGGGCGGGTGAGCAGTTCTTC.

This clonotype appeared a few times. This rearrangement joins TRBV6-1 to TRBJ1-4, with D unresolved. Trimming took 2 bases from V and 8 from J, leaving 12 bases between them. The CDR3 length is 14 residues. The germline V gene has CDR1 MNHNS and CDR2 SASEGT. The CDR3 DNA reads as TGTGCCAGCAGTGAACCCAGGTTTCGGGAAAAACTGTTTTTT. Translating it yields CASSEPRFREKLFF.

Remarks on this clonotype: At one end the junction does not follow the germline gene, possibly because of a read error. V and J are TRBV25-1 and TRBJ2-1, with TRBD1 matching 7 bases. The CDR3 totals 15 residues. The germline CDR1 and CDR2 sequences are MGHDK and SYGVNS. This CDR3 is CARSDEGASYNEQFF. In DNA form, the CDR3 reads TGTGCCCGCAGTGATGAGGGGGCCTCCTACAATGAGCAGTTCTTC.

This chain uses TRBV20-1 with TRBJ1-1; tentatively, D is TRBD1 (6 bases). The V gene lost 3 bases and the J gene lost 1 base, with 9 bases spanning the gap. CDR1 DFQATT and CDR2 SNEGSKA come from the germline V gene (reference sequence). The CDR3 runs 13 residues. The CDR3 loop is CSARYRENTEAFF. The CDR3 nucleotides read TGCAGTGCTAGGTACAGGGAGAACACTGAAGCTTTCTTT.

This clonotype was recorded at least ten times. The V gene is TRBV4-3, the J gene TRBJ1-5, with D unclear. Germline V lookup: CDR1 LGHNA, CDR2 YSLEER. Trimming stripped 1 base from V and 6 bases from J, with 10 bases between. This CDR3 has 14 amino acids. The CDR3 DNA is TGCGCCAGCAGCCAAGGGATCGTGGTTCAGCCCCAGCATTTT. Translating it yields CASSQGIVVQPQHF.

This clonotype was seen more than once but under ten times. The chain employs TRBV29-1 and TRBJ2-2, with 10 bases lining up with TRBD2. V trimming: 7 bases; J trimming: 2 bases; junction bases outside the gene matches: 10. The CDR3 is 16 amino acids. Germline V gives CDR1 SQVTM, CDR2 ANQGSEA. The CDR3 coding sequence is TGCAGCGCCCGACGGCTAGCGGGAGTAAACACCGGGGAGCTGTTTTTT. Translated: CSARRLAGVNTGELFF.

The chain joins TRBV15 to TRBJ2-3; D tentatively fits TRBD1 or TRBD2 (5 bases each). This CDR3 region has 14 residues. Germline CDR1 reads LNHNV; CDR2 reads YYDKDF (reference sequence). V lost 1 base, J lost 4 bases, and 9 bases lay in between. The CDR3 is CATSRGGTADTQYF. The DNA of the CDR3 is TGTGCCACCAGCAGAGGGGGGACGGCAGATACGCAGTATTTT.

The genes are TRBV14 and TRBJ2-1, with 16 bases identical to TRBD2. Germline CDR1 and CDR2: SGHDN and FVKESK. There are 18 residues in the CDR3. The J segment lost 7 bases and the V segment lost 3 bases, leaving 9 bases of the junction unmatched. DNA for the CDR3: TGTGCCAGCAGCCAGGGATGGGGACTAGCGGGAGGGCCTAATGAGCAGTTCTTC. Translating gives CASSQGWGLAGGPNEQFF. Drawing the rest from reference TRBV14 and TRBJ2-1, the complete variable domain is EAGVTQFPSHSVIEKGQTVTLRCDPISGHDNLYWYRRVMGKEIKFLLHFVKESKQDESGMPNNRFLAERTGGTYSTLKVQPAELEDSGVYFCASSQGWGLAGGPNEQFFGPGTRLTVL.

This clonotype appeared many times. This chain uses TRBV20-1 with TRBJ2-1; 7 nucleotides agree with TRBD2. The CDR3 has 16 residues. Germline trimming cut 6 bases from V and 2 bases from J; bases unmatched to any gene: 13. Per the germline V gene, CDR1 is DFQATT and CDR2 is SNEGSKA (reference sequence). The CDR3 region is CSAPGGEADTYNEQFF. The DNA of the CDR3 is TGCAGTGCCCCTGGGGGGGAAGCTGACACCTACAATGAGCAGTTCTTC.

This chain joins TRBV5-4 and TRBJ2-4; a weak D match, TRBD2 (6 bases). Germline V gives CDR1 SGHNT, CDR2 YYREEE (reference sequence). CDR3 length: 15 amino acids. V was shortened by 4 bases and J by 1 base, with 12 bases between the two germline ends. The CDR3 loop reads CASSSATSAKNIQYF. CDR3 DNA sequence: TGTGCCAGCAGCAGCGCTACTAGCGCCAAAAACATTCAGTACTTC.

The chain uses TRBV2 and TRBJ2-7; 15 positions match TRBD2. V lost 2 bases to trimming and J lost 7 bases; unmatched junction nucleotides: 3. Germline V gene lookup returns CDR1 SNHLY and CDR2 FYNNEI. The CDR3 extends over 15 amino acids. The CDR3 DNA follows: TGTGCCAGCAGTGAATTGGGACTAGCGGGAGGTGAGCAGTACTTC. It encodes CASSELGLAGGEQYF.

The rearrangement joins TRBV7-9 to TRBJ1-2; no clear D gene. This CDR3 has 14 residues. Trimming left V 7 bases short and J 6 bases short, with 18 bases between. The V gene's germline CDR1 is SEHNR and CDR2 FQNEAQ (reference sequence). CDR3 amino acids: CASIGDPFFNGYTF. CDR3 nucleotide sequence: TGTGCCAGCATCGGAGACCCCTTTTTCAATGGCTACACCTTC. Using reference TRBV7-9 and TRBJ1-2 for the parts outside the CDR3, the full variable domain is DTGVSQNPRHKITKRGQNVTFRCDPISEHNRLYWYRQTLGQGPEFLTYFQNEAQLEKSRLLSDRFSAERPKGSFSTLEIQRTEQGDSAMYLCASIGDPFFNGYTFGSGTRLTVV.

V is TRBV6-1 and J is TRBJ1-6; tentative D call: TRBD1 (6 bases). This CDR3 comprises 15 residues. Germline V gives CDR1 MNHNS, CDR2 SASEGT. V lost 5 bases, J lost 10 bases, and 18 bases lay in between. The DNA for the CDR3 is TGTGCCAGCAGTCCAAGGGGGGACCAGGGATCACCCCTCCACTTT. Translated: CASSPRGDQGSPLHF.

This clonotype showed up many times. V gene TRBV7-2 combines with J gene TRBJ2-7; possible D gene TRBD2, 5 bases. CDR3 length equals 15 residues. The V end lost 3 bases, the J end lost 3 bases, and 15 bases lay between the germline ends. Per the germline V gene, CDR1 is SGHTA and CDR2 is FQGNSA. The chain's CDR3 is CASSFSLAEIYEQYF. The CDR3 coding sequence is TGTGCCAGCAGCTTCAGCCTAGCAGAGATCTACGAGCAGTACTTC.

The chain recombines TRBV7-9 with TRBJ2-1; the D gene could be TRBD1 or TRBD2 (6 bases each). The CDR3 sequence is 15 residues long. Per the germline V gene, CDR1 is SEHNR and CDR2 is FQNEAQ (reference sequence). V lost 7 bases and J lost 7, with 20 bases in between. The chain's CDR3 is CASNPGAAPENEQFF. The CDR3 DNA reads as TGTGCCAGCAACCCGGGGGCGGCCCCAGAGAATGAGCAGTTCTTC.

In its sample, this clonotype was seen a few times. The chain employs TRBV7-2 and TRBJ2-7, with TRBD1 matching 7 bases. CDR3 length: 14 amino acids. After removal of 5 bases from V and 3 bases from J, the junction contained 7 bases not matched to a gene. The germline V gene has CDR1 SGHTA and CDR2 FQGNSA. The CDR3 nucleotides are TGTGCCAGCAGCCCCAGGGACAGCTACTACGAGCAGTACTTC. This gives the protein CASSPRDSYYEQYF.

This clonotype was seen only a few times. This sequence joins TRBV27 and TRBJ1-1; a weak D match, TRBD1 (6 bases). Trimming took 3 bases from V and 11 from J, leaving 13 bases between them. Germline CDR1 reads MNHEY; CDR2 reads SMNVEV (reference sequence). This CDR3 has 12 residues. Here the CDR3 reads CASSFTGSDAFF. CDR3 DNA sequence: TGTGCCAGCAGTTTCACAGGGTCGGACGCTTTCTTT.

This clonotype came up a few times. The rearrangement joins TRBV20-1 to TRBJ1-4, with D uncertain. CDR3 length equals 13 residues. Trimming took 4 bases from V and 5 from J, leaving 11 bases between them. Germline-derived CDR1 and CDR2 are DFQATT and SNEGSKA (reference sequence). CDR3 residues: CSAIHDPNEKLFF. As DNA, the CDR3 is TGCAGTGCTATCCACGATCCGAATGAAAAACTGTTTTTT.